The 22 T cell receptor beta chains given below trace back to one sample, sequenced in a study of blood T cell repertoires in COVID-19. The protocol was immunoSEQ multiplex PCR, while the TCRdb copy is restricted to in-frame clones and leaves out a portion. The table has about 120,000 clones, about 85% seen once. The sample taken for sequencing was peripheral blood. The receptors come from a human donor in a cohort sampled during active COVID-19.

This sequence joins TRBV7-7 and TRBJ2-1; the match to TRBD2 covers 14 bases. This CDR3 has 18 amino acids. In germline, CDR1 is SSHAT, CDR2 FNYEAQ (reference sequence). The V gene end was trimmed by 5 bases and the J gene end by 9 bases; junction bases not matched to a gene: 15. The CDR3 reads CASSPTPGLAGVGSEQFF. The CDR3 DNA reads TGTGCCAGCAGCCCCACTCCGGGACTAGCGGGGGTGGGCAGTGAGCAGTTCTTC.

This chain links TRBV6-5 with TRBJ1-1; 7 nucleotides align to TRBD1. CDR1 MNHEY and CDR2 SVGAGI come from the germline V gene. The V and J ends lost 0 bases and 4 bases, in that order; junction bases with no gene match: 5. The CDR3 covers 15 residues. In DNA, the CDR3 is TGTGCCAGCAGTTACTCGAACAGGGGAGGCACTGAAGCTTTCTTT. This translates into CASSYSNRGGTEAFF.

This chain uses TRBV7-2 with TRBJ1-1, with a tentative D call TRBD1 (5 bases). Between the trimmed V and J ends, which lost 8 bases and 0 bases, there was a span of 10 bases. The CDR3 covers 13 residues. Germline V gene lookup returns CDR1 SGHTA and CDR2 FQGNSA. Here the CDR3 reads CASAQGMNTEAFF. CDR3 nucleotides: TGTGCCAGCGCTCAGGGAATGAACACTGAAGCTTTCTTT.

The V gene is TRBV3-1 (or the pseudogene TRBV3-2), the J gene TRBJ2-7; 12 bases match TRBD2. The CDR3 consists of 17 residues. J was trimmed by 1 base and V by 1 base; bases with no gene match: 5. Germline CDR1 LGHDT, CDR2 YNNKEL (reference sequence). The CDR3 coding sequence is TGTGCCAGCAGCCAAGGGCTAGCGGGGGGGCGGTCCTACGAGCAGTACTTC. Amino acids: CASSQGLAGGRSYEQYF.

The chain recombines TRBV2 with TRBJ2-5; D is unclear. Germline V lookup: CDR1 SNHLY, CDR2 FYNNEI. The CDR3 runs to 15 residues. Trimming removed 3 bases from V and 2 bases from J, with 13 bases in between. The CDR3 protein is CASSDRVILQETQYF. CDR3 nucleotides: TGTGCCAGCAGTGATCGGGTGATCCTACAAGAGACCCAGTACTTC.

The chain's CDR3 is CAWAAGGNTIYF. The DNA of the CDR3 is TGTGCCTGGGCCGCGGGTGGAAACACCATATATTTT. The chain joins TRBV30 to TRBJ1-3; D gene unclear. The CDR3 is 12 amino acids. V was pared by 5 bases and J by 3 bases, with 8 bases between. Germline CDR1 and CDR2: GTSNPN and SVGIG (reference sequence).

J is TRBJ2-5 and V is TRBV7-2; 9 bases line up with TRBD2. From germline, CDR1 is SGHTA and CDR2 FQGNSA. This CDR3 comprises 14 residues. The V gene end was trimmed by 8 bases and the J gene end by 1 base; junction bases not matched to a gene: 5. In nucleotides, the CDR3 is TGTGCCAGCTGGGGGCGGGGGGGCCAAGAGACCCAGTACTTC. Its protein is CASWGRGGQETQYF.

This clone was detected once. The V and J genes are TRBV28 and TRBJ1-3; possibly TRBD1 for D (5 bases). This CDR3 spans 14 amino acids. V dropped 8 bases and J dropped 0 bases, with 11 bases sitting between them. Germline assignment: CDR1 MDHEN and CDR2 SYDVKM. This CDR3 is CASLNQGSGNTIYF. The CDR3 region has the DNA TGTGCCAGCCTTAATCAGGGCTCTGGAAACACCATATATTTT.

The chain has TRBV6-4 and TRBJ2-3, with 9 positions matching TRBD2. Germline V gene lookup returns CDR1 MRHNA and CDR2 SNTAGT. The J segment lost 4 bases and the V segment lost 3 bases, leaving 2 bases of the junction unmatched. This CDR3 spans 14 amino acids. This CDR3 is CASSEGLAPDTQYF. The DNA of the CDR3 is TGTGCCAGCAGTGAAGGACTAGCGCCAGATACGCAGTATTTT.

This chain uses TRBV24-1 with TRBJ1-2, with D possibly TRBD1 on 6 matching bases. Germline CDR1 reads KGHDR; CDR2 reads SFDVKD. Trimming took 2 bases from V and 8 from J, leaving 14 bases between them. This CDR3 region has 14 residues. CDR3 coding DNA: TGTGCCACCAGTGATTCAACAGGGATAAGGGGCTACACCTTC. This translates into CATSDSTGIRGYTF.

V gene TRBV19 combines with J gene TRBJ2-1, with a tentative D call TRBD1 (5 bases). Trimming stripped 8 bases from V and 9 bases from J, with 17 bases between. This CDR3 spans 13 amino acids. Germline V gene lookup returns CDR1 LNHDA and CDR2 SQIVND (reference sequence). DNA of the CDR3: TGTGCCAGTCGACAGCTCTTCTTGGGTGAGCAGTTCTTC. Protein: CASRQLFLGEQFF. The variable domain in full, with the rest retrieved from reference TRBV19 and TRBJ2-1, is DGGITQSPKYLFRKEGQNVTLSCEQNLNHDAMYWYRQDPGQGLRLIYYSQIVNDFQKGDIAEGYSVSREKKESFPLTVTSAQKNPTAFYLCASRQLFLGEQFFGPGTRLTVL.

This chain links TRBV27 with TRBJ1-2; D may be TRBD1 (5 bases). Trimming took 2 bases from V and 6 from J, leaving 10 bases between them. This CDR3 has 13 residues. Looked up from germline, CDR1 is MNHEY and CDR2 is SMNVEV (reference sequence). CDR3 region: CASSLGRGDGYTF. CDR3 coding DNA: TGTGCCAGCAGTTTAGGTCGGGGGGATGGCTACACCTTC.

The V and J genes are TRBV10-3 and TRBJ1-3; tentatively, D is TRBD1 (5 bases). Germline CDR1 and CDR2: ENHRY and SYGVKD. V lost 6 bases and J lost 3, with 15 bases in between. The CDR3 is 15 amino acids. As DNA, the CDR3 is TGTGCCATCAGCCAGGGAGGACTGTATGGAAACACCATATATTTT. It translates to CAISQGGLYGNTIYF.

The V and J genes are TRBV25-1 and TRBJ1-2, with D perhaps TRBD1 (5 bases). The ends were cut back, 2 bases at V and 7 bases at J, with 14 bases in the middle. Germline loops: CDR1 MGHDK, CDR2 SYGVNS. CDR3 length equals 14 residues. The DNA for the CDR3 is TGTGCCAGCAGTGAAACGGGCAGGGTAATTGGCTACACCTTC. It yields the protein CASSETGRVIGYTF.

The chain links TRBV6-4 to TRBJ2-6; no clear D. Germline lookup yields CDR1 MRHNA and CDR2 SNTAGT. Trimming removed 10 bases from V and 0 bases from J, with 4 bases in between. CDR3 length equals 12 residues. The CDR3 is CATLSGANVLTF. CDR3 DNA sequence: TGTGCCACACTCTCTGGGGCCAACGTCCTGACTTTC.

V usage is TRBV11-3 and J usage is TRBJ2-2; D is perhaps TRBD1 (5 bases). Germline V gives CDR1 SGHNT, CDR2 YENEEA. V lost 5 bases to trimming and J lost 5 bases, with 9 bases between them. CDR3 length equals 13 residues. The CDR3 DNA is TGTGCCAGCAGCCCCCAGGGAACCGGGGAGCTGTTTTTT. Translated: CASSPQGTGELFF.

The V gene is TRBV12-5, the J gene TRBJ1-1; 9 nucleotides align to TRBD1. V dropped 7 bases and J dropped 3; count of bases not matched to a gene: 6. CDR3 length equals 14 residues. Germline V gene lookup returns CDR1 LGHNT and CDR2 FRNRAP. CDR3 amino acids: CASAPRTGDTEAFF. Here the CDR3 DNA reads TGTGCTAGTGCCCCTCGGACAGGGGACACTGAAGCTTTCTTT. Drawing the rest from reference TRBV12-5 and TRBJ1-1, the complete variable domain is DARVTQTPRHKVTEMGQEVTMRCQPILGHNTVFWYRQTMMQGLELLAYFRNRAPLDDSGMPKDRFSAEMPDATLATLKIQPSEPRDSAVYFCASAPRTGDTEAFFGQGTRLTVV.

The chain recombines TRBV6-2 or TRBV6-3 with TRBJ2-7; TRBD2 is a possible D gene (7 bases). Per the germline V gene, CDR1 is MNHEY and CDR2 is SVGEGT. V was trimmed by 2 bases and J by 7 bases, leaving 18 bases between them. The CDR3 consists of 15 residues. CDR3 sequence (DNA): TGTGCCAGCAGTTACGGGGGCGGGAGAACGGGAGAGCAGTACTTC. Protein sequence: CASSYGGGRTGEQYF.

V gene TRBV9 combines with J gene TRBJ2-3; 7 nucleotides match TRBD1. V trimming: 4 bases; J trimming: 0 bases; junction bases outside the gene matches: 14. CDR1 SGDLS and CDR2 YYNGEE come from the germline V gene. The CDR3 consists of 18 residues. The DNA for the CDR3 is TGTGCCAGCAGCAGACAGGGATTGGTGGATATCAGCACAGATACGCAGTATTTT. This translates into CASSRQGLVDISTDTQYF.

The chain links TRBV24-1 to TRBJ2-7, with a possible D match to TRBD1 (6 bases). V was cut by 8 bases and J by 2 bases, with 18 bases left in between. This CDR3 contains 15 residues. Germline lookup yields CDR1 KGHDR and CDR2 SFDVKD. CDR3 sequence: CATILPGHGTYEQYF. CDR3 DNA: TGTGCCACCATTTTACCGGGACATGGGACCTACGAGCAGTACTTC.

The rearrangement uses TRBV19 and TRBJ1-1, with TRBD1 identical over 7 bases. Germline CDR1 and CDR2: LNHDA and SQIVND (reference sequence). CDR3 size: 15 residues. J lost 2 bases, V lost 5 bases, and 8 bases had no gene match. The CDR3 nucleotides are TGTGCCAGTAGTGACAGGGTAATGGGAAACACTGAAGCTTTCTTT. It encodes CASSDRVMGNTEAFF. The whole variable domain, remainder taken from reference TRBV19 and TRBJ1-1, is DGGITQSPKYLFRKEGQNVTLSCEQNLNHDAMYWYRQDPGQGLRLIYYSQIVNDFQKGDIAEGYSVSREKKESFPLTVTSAQKNPTAFYLCASSDRVMGNTEAFFGQGTRLTVV.

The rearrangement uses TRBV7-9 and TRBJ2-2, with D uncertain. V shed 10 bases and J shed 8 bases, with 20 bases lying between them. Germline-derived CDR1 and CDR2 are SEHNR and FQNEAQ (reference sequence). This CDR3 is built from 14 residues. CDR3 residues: CANEERPPRGELFF. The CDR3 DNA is TGTGCCAACGAAGAAAGGCCTCCTAGGGGGGAGCTGTTTTTT.